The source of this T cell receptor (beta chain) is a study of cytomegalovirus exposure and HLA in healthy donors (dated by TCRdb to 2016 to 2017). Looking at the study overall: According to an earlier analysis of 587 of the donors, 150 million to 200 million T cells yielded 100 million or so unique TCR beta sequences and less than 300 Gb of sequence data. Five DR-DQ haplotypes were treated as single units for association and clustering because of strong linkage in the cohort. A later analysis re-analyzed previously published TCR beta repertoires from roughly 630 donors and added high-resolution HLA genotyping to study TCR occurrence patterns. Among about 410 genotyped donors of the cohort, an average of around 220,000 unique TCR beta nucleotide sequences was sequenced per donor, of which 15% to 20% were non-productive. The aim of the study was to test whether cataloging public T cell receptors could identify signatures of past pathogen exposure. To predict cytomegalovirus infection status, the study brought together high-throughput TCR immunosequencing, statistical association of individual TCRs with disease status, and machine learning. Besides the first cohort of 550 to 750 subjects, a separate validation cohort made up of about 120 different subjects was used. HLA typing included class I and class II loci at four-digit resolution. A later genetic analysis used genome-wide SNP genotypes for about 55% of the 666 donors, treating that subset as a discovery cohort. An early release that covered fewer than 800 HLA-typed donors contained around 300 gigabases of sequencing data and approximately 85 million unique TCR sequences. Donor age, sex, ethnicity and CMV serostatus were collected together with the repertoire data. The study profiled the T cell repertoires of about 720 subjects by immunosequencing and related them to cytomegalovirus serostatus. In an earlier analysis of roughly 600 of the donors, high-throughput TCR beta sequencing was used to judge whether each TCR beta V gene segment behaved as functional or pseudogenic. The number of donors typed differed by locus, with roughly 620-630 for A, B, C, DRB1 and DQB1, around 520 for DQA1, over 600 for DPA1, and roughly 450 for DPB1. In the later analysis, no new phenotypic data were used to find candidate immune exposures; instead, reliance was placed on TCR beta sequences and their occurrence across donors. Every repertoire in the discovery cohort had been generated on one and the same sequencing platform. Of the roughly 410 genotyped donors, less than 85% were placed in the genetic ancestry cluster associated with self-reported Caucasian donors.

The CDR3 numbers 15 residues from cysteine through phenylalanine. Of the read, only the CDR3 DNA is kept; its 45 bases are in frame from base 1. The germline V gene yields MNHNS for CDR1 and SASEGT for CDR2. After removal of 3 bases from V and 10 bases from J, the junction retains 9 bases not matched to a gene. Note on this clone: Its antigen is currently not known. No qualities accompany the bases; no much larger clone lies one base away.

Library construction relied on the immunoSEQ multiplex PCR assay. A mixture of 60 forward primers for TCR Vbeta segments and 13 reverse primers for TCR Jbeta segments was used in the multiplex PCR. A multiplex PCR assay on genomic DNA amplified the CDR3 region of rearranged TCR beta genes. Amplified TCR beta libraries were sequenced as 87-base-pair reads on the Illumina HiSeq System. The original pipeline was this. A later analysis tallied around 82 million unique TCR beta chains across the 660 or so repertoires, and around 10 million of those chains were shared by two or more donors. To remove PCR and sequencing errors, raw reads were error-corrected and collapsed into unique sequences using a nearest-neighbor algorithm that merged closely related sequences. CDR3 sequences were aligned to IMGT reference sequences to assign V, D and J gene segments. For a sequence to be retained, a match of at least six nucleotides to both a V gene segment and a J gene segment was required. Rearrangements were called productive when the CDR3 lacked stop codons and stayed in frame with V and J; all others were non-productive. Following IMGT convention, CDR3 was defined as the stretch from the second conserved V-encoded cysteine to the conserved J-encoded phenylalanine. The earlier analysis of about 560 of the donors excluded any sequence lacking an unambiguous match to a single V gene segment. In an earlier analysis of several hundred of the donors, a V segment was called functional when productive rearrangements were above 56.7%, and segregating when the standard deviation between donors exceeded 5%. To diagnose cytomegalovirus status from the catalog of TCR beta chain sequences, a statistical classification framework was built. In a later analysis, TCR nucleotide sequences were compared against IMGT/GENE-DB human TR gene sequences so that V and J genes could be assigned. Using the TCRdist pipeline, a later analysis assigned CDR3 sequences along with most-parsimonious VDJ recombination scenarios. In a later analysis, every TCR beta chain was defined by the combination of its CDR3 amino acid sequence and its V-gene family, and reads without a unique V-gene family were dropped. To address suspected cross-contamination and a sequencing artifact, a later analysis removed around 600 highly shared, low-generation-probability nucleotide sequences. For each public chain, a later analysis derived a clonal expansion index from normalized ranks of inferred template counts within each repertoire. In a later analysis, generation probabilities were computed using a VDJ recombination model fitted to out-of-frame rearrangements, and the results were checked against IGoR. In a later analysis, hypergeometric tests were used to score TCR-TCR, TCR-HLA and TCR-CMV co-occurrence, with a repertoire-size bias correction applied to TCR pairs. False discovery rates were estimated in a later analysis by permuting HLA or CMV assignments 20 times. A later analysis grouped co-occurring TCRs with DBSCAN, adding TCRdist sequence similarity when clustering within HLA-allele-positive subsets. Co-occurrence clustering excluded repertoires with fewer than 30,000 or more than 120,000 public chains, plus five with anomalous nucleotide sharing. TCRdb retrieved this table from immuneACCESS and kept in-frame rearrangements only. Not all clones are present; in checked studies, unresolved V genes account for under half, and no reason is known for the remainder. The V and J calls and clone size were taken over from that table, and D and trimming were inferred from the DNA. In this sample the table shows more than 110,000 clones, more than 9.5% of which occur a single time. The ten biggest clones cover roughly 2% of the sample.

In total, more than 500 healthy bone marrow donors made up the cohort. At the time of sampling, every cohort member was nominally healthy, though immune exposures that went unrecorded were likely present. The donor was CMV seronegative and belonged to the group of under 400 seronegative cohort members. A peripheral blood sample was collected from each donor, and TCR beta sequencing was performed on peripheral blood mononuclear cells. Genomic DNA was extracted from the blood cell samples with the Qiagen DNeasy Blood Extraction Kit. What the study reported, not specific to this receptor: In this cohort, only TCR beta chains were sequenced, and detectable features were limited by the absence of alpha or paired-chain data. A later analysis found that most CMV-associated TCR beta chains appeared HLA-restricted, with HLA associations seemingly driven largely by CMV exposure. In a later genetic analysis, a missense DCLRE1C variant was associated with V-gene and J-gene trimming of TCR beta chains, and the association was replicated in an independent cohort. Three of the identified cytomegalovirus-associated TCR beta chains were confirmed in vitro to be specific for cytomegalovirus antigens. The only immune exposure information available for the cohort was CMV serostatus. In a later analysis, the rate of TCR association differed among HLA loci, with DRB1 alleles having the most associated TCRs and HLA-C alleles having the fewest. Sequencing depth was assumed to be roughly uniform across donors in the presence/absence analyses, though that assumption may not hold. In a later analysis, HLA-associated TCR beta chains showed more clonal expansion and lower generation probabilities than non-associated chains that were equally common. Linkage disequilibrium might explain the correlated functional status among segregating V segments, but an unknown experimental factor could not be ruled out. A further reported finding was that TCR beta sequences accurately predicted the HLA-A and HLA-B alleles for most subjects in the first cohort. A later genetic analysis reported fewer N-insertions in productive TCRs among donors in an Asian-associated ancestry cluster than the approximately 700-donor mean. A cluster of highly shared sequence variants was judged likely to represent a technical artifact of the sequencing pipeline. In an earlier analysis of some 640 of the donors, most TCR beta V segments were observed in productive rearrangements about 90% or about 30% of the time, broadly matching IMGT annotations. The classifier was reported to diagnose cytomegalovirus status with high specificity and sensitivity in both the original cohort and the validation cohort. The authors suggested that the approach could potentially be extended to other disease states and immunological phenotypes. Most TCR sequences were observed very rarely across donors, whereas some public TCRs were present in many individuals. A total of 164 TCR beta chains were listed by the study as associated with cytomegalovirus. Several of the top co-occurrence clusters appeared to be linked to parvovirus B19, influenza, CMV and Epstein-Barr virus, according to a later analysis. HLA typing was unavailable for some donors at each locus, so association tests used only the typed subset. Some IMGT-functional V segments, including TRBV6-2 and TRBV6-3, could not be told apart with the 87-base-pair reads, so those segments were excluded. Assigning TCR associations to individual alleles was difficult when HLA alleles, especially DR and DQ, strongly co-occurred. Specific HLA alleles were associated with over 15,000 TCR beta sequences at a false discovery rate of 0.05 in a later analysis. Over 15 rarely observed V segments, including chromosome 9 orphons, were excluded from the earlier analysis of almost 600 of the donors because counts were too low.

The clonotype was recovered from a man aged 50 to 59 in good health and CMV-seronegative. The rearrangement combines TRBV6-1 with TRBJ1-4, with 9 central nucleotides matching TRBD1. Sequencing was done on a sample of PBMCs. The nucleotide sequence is TGTGCCAGCAGTGACAACAGGGGGCAATACGTAAAACTGTTTTTT. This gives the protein CASSDNRGQYVKLFF.